A single sample gave rise to the 26 T cell receptor beta chains below, sequenced in a study of T cell repertoires in cytomegalovirus infection. TCRdb reprocessed the reads with MiXCR, giving one entry per CDR3 protein. The profile covers about 530,000 distinct CDR3 sequences, with more than 20% appearing a single time and roughly 13% taken by the ten largest. Sequencing input: PBMCs. All receptors come from a human donor in good health (CMV status not recorded). Some clones in this sample may be carry-over from other donors' samples.

This clonotype appeared a few times. The CDR3, as DNA: TGCAGCGTTGCTCATTCAGGGAGGGGCGAGCAGTACTTC. It encodes CSVAHSGRGEQYF. V is TRBV29-1 and J is TRBJ2-7; 7 bases are shared with TRBD2. Germline values: CDR1 SQVTM, CDR2 ANQGSEA. The CDR3 totals 13 residues. The V gene end was trimmed by 4 bases and the J gene end by 6 bases; junction bases not matched to a gene: 9.

This clonotype was observed a handful of times. The chain uses TRBV4-3 and TRBJ1-2, with a weak D call TRBD1 (5 bases). V was shortened by 0 bases and J by 7 bases, with 15 bases between the two germline ends. This CDR3 has 15 amino acids. Germline CDR1 and CDR2: LGHNA and YSLEER. The CDR3 loop reads CASSQDVGRVSGYTF. The CDR3 DNA reads TGCGCCAGCAGCCAAGATGTTGGCAGGGTGTCTGGCTACACCTTC.

The chain links TRBV12-3 or TRBV12-4 to TRBJ1-1; a weak D match, TRBD1 (6 bases). The CDR3 contains 14 residues. V was shortened by 8 bases and J by 2 bases, with 15 bases between the two germline ends. The CDR3 protein is CASQIMGGNTEAFF. CDR3 coding DNA: TGTGCCAGCCAAATAATGGGGGGCAACACTGAAGCTTTCTTT.

This chain links TRBV12-3 or TRBV12-4 with TRBJ2-7, with no clear D. The V gene lost 4 bases and the J gene lost 7 bases, with 14 bases spanning the gap. The CDR3 is 13 amino acids. The CDR3 DNA follows: TGTGCCAGCAGTTATTCCCTAGTAGGTGAGCAGTACGTC. It translates to CASSYSLVGEQYV.

The rearrangement uses TRBV6-2 or TRBV6-3 and TRBJ2-7; D is ambiguous. In germline, CDR1 is MNHEY, CDR2 SVGEGT. Deletions cut 5 bases from V and 8 bases from J, with 16 bases between. There are 13 residues in the CDR3. CDR3 sequence reads: CASSELSASQQYV. DNA for the CDR3: TGTGCCAGCAGTGAGCTCTCGGCGTCTCAGCAGTACGTC.

This clonotype was detected only a few times. The chain joins TRBV19 to TRBJ2-1; D might be TRBD2 (5 bases). Per the germline V gene, CDR1 is LNHDA and CDR2 is SQIVND (reference sequence). This CDR3 has 15 amino acids. V lost 1 base and J lost 3, with 10 bases in between. The CDR3 nucleotides are TGTGCCAGTAGTATAGTGACTAAGAACTACAATGAGCAGTTCTTC. It specifies CASSIVTKNYNEQFF.

Only a few counts were recorded for this clonotype. The rearrangement links TRBV10-2 to TRBJ2-1, with TRBD1 matching over 10 bases. Germline V gene data show CDR1 as WSHSY and CDR2 as SAAADI. The CDR3 totals 14 residues. The ends lost 6 bases at V and 6 bases at J; junction bases unmatched: 5. This CDR3 is CASSPGQGTNEQFF. In DNA form, the CDR3 reads TGCGCCAGCAGCCCGGGACAGGGGACCAATGAGCAGTTCTTC.

CDR3 sequence reads: CASSLARGKAFF. The CDR3 DNA reads as TGTGCCAGCAGCTTAGCCAGAGGTAAAGCTTTCTTT. The V call is TRBV7-8, the J call TRBJ1-1; D is uncertain. This CDR3 has 12 residues. The germline CDR1 and CDR2 sequences are SGHVS and FQNEAQ. The V gene lost 0 bases and the J gene lost 9 bases, with 8 bases spanning the gap.

In its sample, this clonotype was seen a few times. The chain couples TRBV20-1 to TRBJ2-1; D might be TRBD2 (5 bases). The CDR3 runs to 19 residues. Germline V CDR1 and CDR2: DFQATT, SNEGSKA (reference sequence). Trimming took off 2 bases at V and 0 bases at J, with 23 bases between the two ends. The DNA of the CDR3 is TGCAGTGCTAGACGCCCCGGGTTAGCGCCTACTAGCTCCTACAATGAGCAGTTCTTC. Protein sequence: CSARRPGLAPTSSYNEQFF.

This clonotype was counted a few times. The chain has TRBV4-3 and TRBJ2-1, with TRBD2 identical over 7 bases. V lost 1 base to trimming and J lost 0 bases; unmatched junction nucleotides: 18. In germline, CDR1 is LGHNA, CDR2 YSLEER. The CDR3 covers 21 residues. CDR3 protein: CASSQGFPGGSDRSSYNEQFF. The CDR3 nucleotides read TGCGCCAGCAGCCAAGGTTTTCCGGGGGGTTCGGACCGGAGCTCCTACAATGAGCAGTTCTTC.

This clonotype appeared a few times. The V and J genes are TRBV24-1 and TRBJ1-1; D remains unclear. CDR3 length equals 13 residues. Trimming took 6 bases from V and 2 from J, leaving 9 bases between them. Germline V gene sequence: CDR1 KGHDR, CDR2 SFDVKD. The DNA for the CDR3 is TGTGCCACCAGTTACGGTCGCAACACTGAAGCTTTCTTT. This gives the protein CATSYGRNTEAFF.

The V and J genes are TRBV5-5 and TRBJ2-3; 14 bases agree with TRBD2. The CDR3 is 16 residues long. The V gene end was trimmed by 3 bases and the J gene end by 6 bases; junction bases not matched to a gene: 6. CDR1 SGHKS and CDR2 YYEKEE come from the germline V gene (reference sequence). The CDR3 region is CASSSRLAGGDDTQYF. The CDR3 DNA reads TGTGCCAGCAGCTCGCGACTAGCGGGAGGGGATGATACGCAGTATTTT. The entire variable domain, with the rest obtained from reference TRBV5-5 and TRBJ2-3, is as follows: DAGVTQSPTHLIKTRGQQVTLRCSPISGHKSVSWYQQVLGQGPQFIFQYYEKEERGRGNFPDRFSARQFPNYSSELNVNALLLGDSALYLCASSSRLAGGDDTQYFGPGTRLTVL.

The J gene is TRBJ2-1, the V gene TRBV6-1, with D unclear. CDR3 length: 11 amino acids. In germline, CDR1 is MNHNS, CDR2 SASEGT. Deletions cut 6 bases from V and 10 bases from J, with 10 bases between. In DNA form, the CDR3 reads TGTGCCAGCAGCGCCGGCCCCGAGCAGTTCTTC. This translates into CASSAGPEQFF.

This clonotype was observed a handful of times. V and J are TRBV24-1 and TRBJ2-2; D is undetermined. The CDR3 covers 16 residues. Germline-derived CDR1 and CDR2 are KGHDR and SFDVKD. Trimming cost V 3 bases and J 3 bases, with 13 bases left between them. This CDR3 is CATSDANPQYTGELFF. DNA for the CDR3: TGTGCCACCAGTGATGCCAACCCGCAGTACACCGGGGAGCTGTTTTTT.

This clonotype came up a few times. This chain links TRBV20-1 with TRBJ2-4; 10 bases are shared with TRBD2. The CDR3 loop spans 18 amino acids. With 0 bases clipped from V and 3 bases from J, the junction kept 11 bases outside the gene matches. The germline CDR1 and CDR2 sequences are DFQATT and SNEGSKA (reference sequence). The CDR3 sequence: CSARESGRAWFGKNIQYF. CDR3 sequence (DNA): TGCAGTGCTAGAGAAAGCGGGAGGGCCTGGTTTGGCAAAAACATTCAGTACTTC.

This rearrangement joins TRBV20-1 to TRBJ2-3; D not certain. The CDR3 contains 15 residues. Trimming removed 3 bases at V and 3 bases at J, with 16 bases between. Germline CDR1 reads DFQATT; CDR2 reads SNEGSKA (reference sequence). In DNA form, the CDR3 reads TGCAGTGCTAGCTTCGAAGGGCACGGGACAGATACGCAGTATTTT. Its protein product is CSASFEGHGTDTQYF.

Only a few counts were recorded for this clonotype. This chain connects TRBV28 to TRBJ2-3, with 13 bases aligning to TRBD2. The V gene's germline CDR1 is MDHEN and CDR2 SYDVKM. The CDR3 is 13 residues long. V lost 4 bases to trimming and J lost 14 bases; unmatched junction nucleotides: 6. The chain's CDR3 is CASSYTSGRATYF. The CDR3 coding sequence is TGTGCCAGCAGTTATACTAGCGGGAGGGCCACGTATTTT.

The V and J genes are TRBV7-2 and TRBJ1-2; D perhaps matches TRBD1 (5 bases). Trimming took off 1 base at V and 4 bases at J, with 10 bases between the two ends. Germline CDR1 and CDR2: SGHTA and FQGNSA. The CDR3 spans 14 residues. CDR3 DNA sequence: TGTGCCAGCAGCTTAGTGGGGGGGGTCTATGGCTACACCTTC. It yields the protein CASSLVGGVYGYTF. Combining the CDR3 with reference TRBV7-2 and TRBJ1-2 gives the whole variable domain GAGVSQSPSNKVTEKGKDVELRCDPISGHTALYWYRQSLGQGLEFLIYFQGNSAPDKSGLPSDRFSAERTGGSVSTLTIQRTQQEDSAVYLCASSLVGGVYGYTFGSGTRLTVV.

The chain has TRBV20-1 and TRBJ1-1; no firm D call. Germline V gene data show CDR1 as DFQATT and CDR2 as SNEGSKA (reference sequence). V was trimmed by 3 bases and J by 4 bases, leaving 12 bases between them. This CDR3 is 13 amino acids long. CDR3 sequence (DNA): TGCAGTGCTAGTACCGGGCTTGGCACTGAAGCTTTCTTT. It is translated as CSASTGLGTEAFF.

In its sample, this clonotype was seen a few times. V and J are TRBV20-1 and TRBJ2-1; 12 nucleotides align to TRBD2. This CDR3 comprises 16 residues. J gave up 10 bases and V 1 base, and 11 bases lay outside the gene matches. The germline CDR1 and CDR2 sequences are DFQATT and SNEGSKA (reference sequence). This chain's CDR3 is CSARGSASGRVSEQFF. The CDR3 coding sequence is TGCAGTGCTAGAGGTTCGGCTAGCGGGAGGGTAAGCGAGCAGTTCTTC.

CDR3 DNA: TGTGCCAGCAGTTTATGGGGGGCCGGGAGGGAGCAGTACGTC. It translates to CASSLWGAGREQYV. The chain has TRBV28 and TRBJ2-7, with a weak D call TRBD2 (7 bases). The germline CDR1 and CDR2 sequences are MDHEN and SYDVKM. This CDR3 spans 14 amino acids. V lost 0 bases to trimming and J lost 7 bases, with 13 bases between them.

This clonotype has ten or more counts. The gene calls are TRBV7-2 and TRBJ2-5; D is perhaps TRBD1 (6 bases). Deletions cut 4 bases from V and 1 base from J, with 13 bases between. Germline V lookup: CDR1 SGHTA, CDR2 FQGNSA. The CDR3 has 15 residues. The CDR3 DNA sequence: TGTGCCAGCAGCTCACTAACAGGGTTCCAAGAGACCCAGTACTTC. Amino acids: CASSSLTGFQETQYF.

This clonotype was detected only a few times. J is TRBJ2-2 and V is TRBV24-1, with TRBD2 identical over 9 bases. Germline-derived CDR1 and CDR2 are KGHDR and SFDVKD. J gave up 2 bases and V 9 bases, and 9 bases lay outside the gene matches. The CDR3 covers 16 residues. The CDR3 region has the DNA TGTGCCACCTCCACACTAGCGGGCCTAAACACCGGGGAGCTGTTTTTT. This sequence encodes CATSTLAGLNTGELFF.

Comments on this clonotype: The germline gene is not matched at one end of the junction; a read error may be the cause. The chain recombines TRBV11-2 with TRBJ2-5; 16 bases match TRBD2. The CDR3 consists of 14 residues. CDR1 is SGHAT, CDR2 FQNNGV, per germline. The CDR3 here is CASSPGLAGGPRFF. The CDR3 DNA follows: TGTGCCAGCAGCCCGGGACTAGCGGGAGGGCCGCGTTTCTTC.

This clonotype was recorded many times. The chain links TRBV7-2 to TRBJ2-1; unclear D gene. The CDR3 spans 12 residues. The germline V and J ends were trimmed by 5 bases and 7 bases, with 9 bases remaining between them. The germline V gene encodes CDR1 SGHTA and CDR2 FQGNSA. The chain's CDR3 is CASSRLRNEQFF. The CDR3 region has the DNA TGTGCCAGCAGCCGACTCAGAAATGAGCAGTTCTTC.

The count of this clonotype is one. The rearrangement links TRBV11-2 to TRBJ2-5, with a tentative D call TRBD2 (5 bases). The germline V gene encodes CDR1 SGHAT and CDR2 FQNNGV. This CDR3 spans 14 amino acids. V was shortened by 5 bases and J by 5 bases, with 15 bases between the two germline ends. The CDR3 region is CASSPPTRGETQYF. The DNA for the CDR3 is TGTGCCAGCAGCCCTCCGACGAGAGGGGAGACCCAGTACTTC.